This T cell receptor (beta chain) derives from a study of shared clonotypes between healthy human individuals. The V gene's germline CDR1 is MGHRA and CDR2 YSYEKL. This CDR3 spans 14 amino acids. Trimming at V came to 4 bases and at J to 5 bases, leaving 8 bases not matched to a gene. The table came from immunoSEQ multiplex PCR; TCRdb's copy has only in-frame clones and leaves some out. The sample includes approximately 1.9 million clones, over 85% of them seen just once. Naive CD8 cells, CD45RO-negative and positively selected for CCR7, excluded terminally differentiated effector memory CD45RA+ cells.

The V call is TRBV4-1, the J call TRBJ2-7; the match to TRBD1 covers 7 bases. Sequenced input: naive CD8+ T cells from PBMCs. The receptor's source is a man in his late teens or twenties in good health. Some clones in this sample may be carry-over from other donors' samples. The CDR3 spells CASSPSTGFDEQYF. The CDR3 nucleotides are TGCGCCAGCAGCCCGTCGACAGGGTTTGACGAGCAGTACTTC.